The 15 T cell receptor beta chains given below trace back to one sample, sequenced in a study of blood T cell repertoires in COVID-19. Method: immunoSEQ multiplex PCR; TCRdb's copy keeps in-frame clones and lacks some. This sample has under 350,000 clones, with 80% to 90% found just once. Specimen: PBMCs or T cells enriched from blood (not recorded which). The receptors shown here come from a woman aged 40 to 50 with acute COVID-19.

As regards this clone: Other DNA sequences in this sample translate to the same CDR3. V and J are TRBV27 and TRBJ2-5; 9 bases match TRBD2. Germline loops: CDR1 MNHEY, CDR2 SMNVEV (reference sequence). With 6 bases clipped from V and 5 bases from J, the junction kept 7 bases outside the gene matches. The CDR3 is made up of 14 amino acids. The CDR3 DNA follows: TGTGCCAGCAGCCCGGGACTAGCAGGGGAGACCCAGTACTTC. Its translation is CASSPGLAGETQYF.

The chain uses TRBV7-9 and TRBJ1-5; a weak D match, TRBD1 (5 bases). With 5 bases removed from V and 3 bases from J, the gap between germline ends came to 17 bases. The CDR3 totals 16 residues. The germline V gene has CDR1 SEHNR and CDR2 FQNEAQ (reference sequence). The CDR3 loop is CASSHSFRGINQPQHF. In DNA, the CDR3 is TGTGCCAGCAGCCATTCATTTCGGGGGATCAATCAGCCCCAGCATTTT.

CDR3 DNA sequence: TGTGCCAGCAGCTCGAGGGACAGGGGGGACGGAAACACCATATATTTT. Protein: CASSSRDRGDGNTIYF. This chain uses TRBV7-8 with TRBJ1-3; 11 nucleotides align to TRBD1. This CDR3 comprises 16 residues. Germline lookup yields CDR1 SGHVS and CDR2 FQNEAQ. Germline trimming cut 4 bases from V and 4 bases from J; bases unmatched to any gene: 6.

The rearrangement uses TRBV19 and TRBJ1-5; the D gene is possibly TRBD1 (5 bases). This CDR3 is built from 15 residues. CDR1 is LNHDA and CDR2 is SQIVND in the germline V gene (reference sequence). V lost 7 bases to trimming and J lost 6 bases, with 19 bases between them. This CDR3 is CASMAGILVTQPQHF. In DNA, the CDR3 is TGTGCCAGTATGGCAGGGATATTGGTGACTCAGCCCCAGCATTTT.

The V and J genes are TRBV2 and TRBJ2-1; D uncertain. V lost 5 bases and J lost 14, with 16 bases in between. The CDR3 contains 12 residues. Germline V gene sequence: CDR1 SNHLY, CDR2 FYNNEI. CDR3 DNA sequence: TGTGCCAGCAGTCCGCAAGATCATCAGGAGTTCTTC. Translation gives CASSPQDHQEFF.

The rearrangement links TRBV13 to TRBJ1-3, with D hard to call. CDR3 length: 15 residues. CDR1 PRHDT and CDR2 FYEKMQ come from the germline V gene (reference sequence). The germline V and J ends were trimmed by 2 bases and 2 bases, with 10 bases remaining between them. CDR3 sequence: CASSLPLPPGNTIYF. The CDR3 DNA reads as TGTGCCAGCAGCTTACCACTGCCTCCTGGAAACACCATATATTTT.

The chain has TRBV4-1 and TRBJ2-3; TRBD2 agrees at 14 bases. The CDR3 has 18 amino acids. The germline V gene encodes CDR1 MGHRA and CDR2 YSYEKL. The V segment lost 4 bases and the J segment 1 base; nucleotides outside the gene matches: 7. The CDR3 DNA reads TGCGCCAGCAGCCTTCGACTAGCGGGAGGGCAAGGCACAGATACGCAGTATTTT. Translated, it gives CASSLRLAGGQGTDTQYF.

This clone was counted once. This chain links TRBV5-5 with TRBJ2-7, with 10 bases lining up with TRBD1. V was pared by 4 bases and J by 3 bases, with 7 bases of the junction left unmatched. Germline-derived CDR1 and CDR2 are SGHKS and YYEKEE (reference sequence). The CDR3 has 15 amino acids. CDR3 protein: CASSGPGTGDYEQYF. CDR3 sequence (DNA): TGTGCCAGCAGCGGACCCGGGACAGGGGACTACGAGCAGTACTTC.

This chain uses TRBV19 with TRBJ2-7; D call uncertain. V was pared by 1 base and J by 7 bases, with 11 bases between. The CDR3 covers 13 residues. The V gene's germline CDR1 is LNHDA and CDR2 SQIVND (reference sequence). The CDR3 here is CASSIVGGWEQYF. The CDR3 DNA reads as TGTGCCAGTAGTATAGTAGGCGGCTGGGAGCAGTACTTC.

The chain joins TRBV6-5 to TRBJ1-4, with D possibly being TRBD1 (5 bases). CDR1 and CDR2 (germline): MNHEY, SVGAGI. V was cut by 0 bases and J by 8 bases, with 13 bases left in between. The CDR3 loop spans 15 amino acids. CDR3 bases: TGTGCCAGCAGTTACTCGGCCAACAGGAACGAAAAACTGTTTTTT. This codes for CASSYSANRNEKLFF.

The rearrangement links TRBV11-2 to TRBJ1-2; 9 bases are a match to TRBD1. There are 15 residues in the CDR3. With V trimmed by 5 bases and J by 4 bases, 8 bases remained unmatched. Germline CDR1 reads SGHAT; CDR2 reads FQNNGV. Written as DNA, the CDR3 is TGTGCCAGCAGCCTTAACTCGGGACAGGGCTATGGCTACACCTTC. Its translation is CASSLNSGQGYGYTF. The full variable domain, in which reference TRBV11-2 and TRBJ1-2 provide the parts outside the CDR3, is EAGVAQSPRYKIIEKRQSVAFWCNPISGHATLYWYQQILGQGPKLLIQFQNNGVVDDSQLPKDRFSAERLKGVDSTLKIQPAKLEDSAVYLCASSLNSGQGYGYTFGSGTRLTVV.

The V gene is TRBV9, the J gene TRBJ2-2, with unresolved D. This CDR3 is built from 16 residues. The germline gives CDR1 SGDLS, CDR2 YYNGEE. Trimming took off 6 bases at V and 7 bases at J, with 22 bases between the two ends. In DNA form, the CDR3 reads TGTGCCAGCACCCCGGCGGCCGCGAATATAGGCGGGGAGCTGTTTTTT. Translation: CASTPAAANIGGELFF.

The chain links TRBV5-1 to TRBJ2-5; the match to TRBD2 covers 14 bases. CDR1 SGHRS and CDR2 YFSETQ come from the germline V gene. The CDR3 is made up of 17 amino acids. The V and J ends lost 4 bases and 5 bases, in that order; junction bases with no gene match: 10. The CDR3 region has the DNA TGCGCCAGCAGCCTGACTAGCGGGGGGGCCGTGCGGGAGACCCAGTACTTC. Translated, it gives CASSLTSGGAVRETQYF.

The CDR3 loop reads CASSPTAGEAFF. The DNA of the CDR3 is TGTGCCAGCTCACCAACGGCAGGCGAAGCTTTCTTT. This chain uses TRBV18 with TRBJ1-1; D is undetermined. The CDR3 covers 12 residues. Germline lookup yields CDR1 KGHSH and CDR2 LQKENI. Trimming removed 2 bases at V and 8 bases at J, with 9 bases between. The whole variable domain, remainder taken from reference TRBV18 and TRBJ1-1, is NAGVMQNPRHLVRRRGQEARLRCSPMKGHSHVYWYRQLPEEGLKFMVYLQKENIIDESGMPKERFSAEFPKEGPSILRIQQVVRGDSAAYFCASSPTAGEAFFGQGTRLTVV.

The chain combines TRBV4-1 with TRBJ2-7, with D maybe TRBD2 (5 bases). The V end lost 3 bases, the J end lost 7 bases, and 16 bases lay between the germline ends. The CDR3 runs to 14 residues. CDR1 and CDR2 from the germline V gene are MGHRA and YSYEKL. CDR3 sequence: CASSHGLIASEQYF. CDR3 bases: TGCGCCAGCAGCCACGGTTTGATAGCGTCTGAGCAGTACTTC.